These 30 T cell receptor beta chains originate from one sample sequenced in a study of blood T cell repertoires in COVID-19. TCRdb's copy holds only in-frame clones and misses some; the assay was immunoSEQ multiplex PCR. The sample has about 260,000 clones, over 75% seen once. The sequenced sample consisted of peripheral blood. Every receptor here comes from a woman in her 70s with COVID-19, enrolled during active disease.

The chain uses TRBV6-1 and TRBJ2-4; D is perhaps TRBD1 (6 bases). CDR3 length equals 17 residues. Germline lookup yields CDR1 MNHNS and CDR2 SASEGT. Trimming pared 4 bases from V and 1 base from J, leaving 17 bases between. The CDR3 DNA is TGTGCCAGCAGTGTTCGAGATCCAGGGGTTGCCAAAAACATTCAGTACTTC. Amino acid sequence: CASSVRDPGVAKNIQYF.

This chain uses TRBV6-6 with TRBJ1-2, with TRBD1 as a possible D gene (6 bases). The germline CDR1 and CDR2 sequences are MNHNY and SVGAGI (reference sequence). The length of the CDR3 is 12 residues. V dropped 6 bases and J dropped 3 bases, with 8 bases sitting between them. The CDR3 sequence is CASSNRDYGYTF. CDR3 in DNA: TGTGCCAGCAGCAACAGGGACTATGGCTACACCTTC.

This clone was recorded once. The rearrangement joins TRBV9 to TRBJ2-3; TRBD2 matches at 12 bases. Looked up from germline, CDR1 is SGDLS and CDR2 is YYNGEE. The J segment lost 6 bases and the V segment lost 0 bases, leaving 29 bases of the junction unmatched. The CDR3 consists of 24 residues. The CDR3 reads CASSVVIPLLRLAGENREVDTQYF. The CDR3 region has the DNA TGTGCCAGCAGCGTAGTAATTCCCTTACTAAGACTAGCGGGAGAAAACCGCGAGGTCGATACGCAGTATTTT.

The chain joins TRBV3-1 (or the pseudogene TRBV3-2) to TRBJ2-2; a weak D match, TRBD1 (5 bases). Germline CDR1 and CDR2: LGHDT and YNNKEL (reference sequence). CDR3 length: 15 amino acids. Deletions cut 2 bases from V and 0 bases from J, with 7 bases between. The CDR3: CASSQLGPNTGELFF. In DNA form, the CDR3 reads TGTGCCAGCAGCCAACTGGGGCCGAACACCGGGGAGCTGTTTTTT.

Turning to this clone: Other nucleotide sequences from this sample produce the same CDR3. The chain carries TRBV5-4 and TRBJ2-1; 8 bases align to TRBD1. V lost 2 bases to trimming and J lost 5 bases; unmatched junction nucleotides: 6. Germline CDR1 reads SGHNT; CDR2 reads YYREEE (reference sequence). This CDR3 is 15 amino acids long. The CDR3 DNA reads TGTGCCAGCAGCTTAGACAGGGGAATCCACAATGAGCAGTTCTTC. Translated: CASSLDRGIHNEQFF.

This CDR3 is CASSTNRDTEAFF. CDR3 DNA: TGTGCCAGCAGCACCAACCGGGACACTGAAGCTTTCTTT. J is TRBJ1-1 and V is TRBV7-3; D gene unclear. V gave up 5 bases and J gave up 3 bases, with 10 bases separating them. CDR3 length: 13 residues. The V gene's germline CDR1 is SGHTA and CDR2 FQGTGA.

Worth noting for this clone: A read error may produce the germline difference seen at one junction end. The J gene is TRBJ1-1, the V gene TRBV2; no definite D call. This CDR3 is built from 14 residues. Germline V gene data show CDR1 as SNHLY and CDR2 as FYNNEI. The CDR3 coding sequence is TGTGCCAGCAGTGAATCGGGGATCAACAGTGAAGCTTTCTTT. It yields the protein CASSESGINSEAFF.

The V call is TRBV30, the J call TRBJ1-1, with 10 positions matching TRBD1. The CDR3 totals 11 residues. Germline lookup yields CDR1 GTSNPN and CDR2 SVGIG (reference sequence). The junction had 4 bases not matched to a gene; V was cut back by 6 bases and J by 9 bases. In DNA form, the CDR3 reads TGTGCCTGCACGGACAGGGGGAAAGCTTTCTTT. Protein sequence: CACTDRGKAFF.

The genes are TRBV27 and TRBJ2-3, with 10 bases lining up with TRBD2. Germline V gene sequence: CDR1 MNHEY, CDR2 SMNVEV (reference sequence). V dropped 6 bases and J dropped 7; count of bases not matched to a gene: 7. The CDR3 has 14 amino acids. In nucleotides, the CDR3 is TGTGCCAGCAGCAGCGGGACTAGCGCTTATACGCAGTATTTT. It is translated as CASSSGTSAYTQYF.

This clone was recorded once. This rearrangement joins TRBV12-3 or TRBV12-4 to TRBJ1-2, with 8 bases fitting TRBD1. J gave up 7 bases and V 3 bases, and 4 bases lay outside the gene matches. The CDR3 is 13 residues long. The CDR3 loop is CASSLDRAAGYTF. The CDR3 nucleotides read TGTGCCAGCAGTTTGGACAGGGCGGCTGGCTACACCTTC.

The rearrangement joins TRBV30 to TRBJ2-7; possibly TRBD2 for D (5 bases). The CDR3 is 13 amino acids. Germline CDR1 GTSNPN, CDR2 SVGIG (reference sequence). Trimming took 0 bases from V and 6 from J, leaving 12 bases between them. The CDR3 DNA reads TGTGCCTGGAGTGTGTGGGAAGAGGGCGAGCAGTACTTC. It yields the protein CAWSVWEEGEQYF.

This chain links TRBV4-1 with TRBJ2-7, with 11 bases fitting TRBD1. The junction had 6 bases not matched to a gene; V was cut back by 6 bases and J by 2 bases. Germline assignment: CDR1 MGHRA and CDR2 YSYEKL. CDR3 size: 15 residues. This CDR3 is CASSQDRGRTYEQYF. The CDR3 nucleotides are TGCGCCAGCAGTCAGGACAGGGGGCGCACCTACGAGCAGTACTTC.

The chain links TRBV15 to TRBJ2-1; maybe TRBD2 (5 bases). Trimming stripped 0 bases from V and 7 bases from J, with 13 bases between. Per germline, CDR1 LNHNV and CDR2 YYDKDF (reference sequence). The CDR3 extends over 15 amino acids. For the CDR3, the DNA is TGTGCCACCAGCAGAGATGTGGGAGAGGTGAATGAGCAGTTCTTC. This gives the protein CATSRDVGEVNEQFF.

This sequence joins TRBV28 and TRBJ2-3; unclear D gene. CDR3 length equals 12 residues. V shed 6 bases and J shed 3 bases, with 7 bases lying between them. CDR1 and CDR2 from the germline V gene are MDHEN and SYDVKM. CDR3 DNA: TGTGCCAGCAGGGCGGAGACAGATACGCAGTATTTT. Its translation: CASRAETDTQYF.

J is TRBJ1-1 and V is TRBV10-3, with a possible D match to TRBD1 (5 bases). CDR3 length: 14 amino acids. CDR1 is ENHRY, CDR2 SYGVKD, per germline. V dropped 2 bases and J dropped 5 bases, with 12 bases sitting between them. Written as DNA, the CDR3 is TGTGCCATCAGTGAGAGGGGCGCCGAAACTGAAGCTTTCTTT. It codes for CAISERGAETEAFF.

V and J are TRBV7-9 and TRBJ1-2; no definite D call. Germline CDR1 and CDR2: SEHNR and FQNEAQ (reference sequence). The CDR3 is 13 amino acids. Deletions cut 4 bases from V and 5 bases from J, with 11 bases between. CDR3 nucleotide sequence: TGTGCCAGCAGCTCCAGTCCGGGATATGGCTACACCTTC. This codes for CASSSSPGYGYTF. The variable domain in full, completed from reference TRBV7-9 and TRBJ1-2, reads DTGVSQNPRHKITKRGQNVTFRCDPISEHNRLYWYRQTLGQGPEFLTYFQNEAQLEKSRLLSDRFSAERPKGSFSTLEIQRTEQGDSAMYLCASSSSPGYGYTFGSGTRLTVV.

The V gene is TRBV6-2 or TRBV6-3, the J gene TRBJ2-7; D is perhaps TRBD1 (6 bases). This CDR3 has 15 amino acids. Germline values: CDR1 MNHEY, CDR2 SVGEGT. Trimming left V 5 bases short and J 0 bases short, with 14 bases between. The CDR3 region has the DNA TGTGCCAGCAGTAACCGTGGACAGTCCTCCTACGAGCAGTACTTC. This gives the protein CASSNRGQSSYEQYF.

The CDR3 nucleotides read TGTGCCAGCAGCTTAGTCGGTAGCTCCCAAGAGACCCAGTACTTC. It specifies CASSLVGSSQETQYF. The rearrangement links TRBV7-2 to TRBJ2-5; unclear D gene. CDR3 length equals 15 residues. V dropped 1 base and J dropped 1 base, with 10 bases sitting between them. The germline gives CDR1 SGHTA, CDR2 FQGNSA.

The chain is built from TRBV24-1 and TRBJ2-2, with 7 nucleotides matching TRBD2. Germline assignment: CDR1 KGHDR and CDR2 SFDVKD. The CDR3 is 18 amino acids. V shed 4 bases, J shed 5 bases, and the junction held 15 bases outside the gene matches. Here the CDR3 reads CATSDPGLPNLGTGELFF. CDR3 in DNA: TGTGCCACCAGTGACCCGGGACTACCGAACCTTGGGACCGGGGAGCTGTTTTTT.

The table lists this clone with a count of one. The chain combines TRBV19 with TRBJ2-4; 12 bases line up with TRBD2. Per germline, CDR1 LNHDA and CDR2 SQIVND (reference sequence). This CDR3 is 13 amino acids long. V shed 6 bases and J 9 bases; nucleotides not matched to a gene: 3. In DNA, the CDR3 is TGTGCCAGTAGGGAGGGACTAGCGGGCATTCAGTACTTC. This translates into CASREGLAGIQYF.

This chain joins TRBV6-6 and TRBJ1-5; 8 positions agree with TRBD1. The CDR3 is 14 residues long. Germline trimming cut 5 bases from V and 4 bases from J; bases unmatched to any gene: 4. Germline CDR1 and CDR2: MNHNY and SVGAGI (reference sequence). CDR3 nucleotides: TGTGCCAGCAGTCGGACAGGGCATAATCAGCCCCAGCATTTT. This gives the protein CASSRTGHNQPQHF.

The chain joins TRBV18 to TRBJ1-1, with TRBD1 as a possible D gene (5 bases). This CDR3 spans 15 amino acids. Germline V gives CDR1 KGHSH, CDR2 LQKENI. V shed 2 bases and J shed 1 base, with 11 bases lying between them. The CDR3 loop reads CASSPVLGENTEAFF. The DNA of the CDR3 is TGTGCCAGCTCACCAGTCTTAGGGGAGAACACTGAAGCTTTCTTT.

This clone showed up just a few times. The chain has TRBV1 and TRBJ2-7; TRBD2 is the table's D call and was not checked against the DNA. TRBV1 is deemed a pseudogene. The CDR3 is made up of 17 amino acids. This chain's CDR3 is CTSSQKGRHPSSYEQYF. The CDR3 DNA reads TGCACCAGCAGCCAGAAGGGGAGGCATCCGAGCTCCTACGAGCAGTACTTC.

This chain connects TRBV7-9 to TRBJ2-3; 8 bases map to TRBD2. The V gene end was trimmed by 3 bases and the J gene end by 5 bases; junction bases not matched to a gene: 7. CDR1 and CDR2 from the germline V gene are SEHNR and FQNEAQ (reference sequence). The CDR3 has 15 amino acids. As DNA, the CDR3 is TGTGCCAGCAGCTTCGGTCAAGCGGGAGTAGATACGCAGTATTTT. Translating gives CASSFGQAGVDTQYF.

In DNA form, the CDR3 reads TGTGCCTGGAGTGTTTTGTCGACAGGGCAGTTCTTC. It specifies CAWSVLSTGQFF. The chain recombines TRBV30 with TRBJ2-1; D is perhaps TRBD1 (6 bases). V lost 0 bases and J lost 12, with 12 bases in between. CDR1 and CDR2 from the germline V gene are GTSNPN and SVGIG (reference sequence). The CDR3 loop spans 12 amino acids.

This chain connects TRBV18 to TRBJ2-7; 15 positions agree with TRBD2. With V trimmed by 4 bases and J by 4 bases, 5 bases remained unmatched. The CDR3 is 16 residues long. From germline, CDR1 is KGHSH and CDR2 LQKENI. CDR3 coding DNA: TGTGCCAGCTCACACGGGACTAGCGGGAGGAGATACGAGCAGTACTTC. This codes for CASSHGTSGRRYEQYF. Full variable domain (missing parts from reference TRBV18 and TRBJ2-7): NAGVMQNPRHLVRRRGQEARLRCSPMKGHSHVYWYRQLPEEGLKFMVYLQKENIIDESGMPKERFSAEFPKEGPSILRIQQVVRGDSAAYFCASSHGTSGRRYEQYFGPGTRLTVT.

The CDR3 DNA is TGTGCCAGCAGCTTAGGGGGCCCCCCTTCAAAAGCTTTCTTT. Translating it yields CASSLGGPPSKAFF. The gene calls are TRBV7-9 and TRBJ1-1; tentatively, D is TRBD1 (5 bases). CDR3 length equals 14 residues. The V gene's germline CDR1 is SEHNR and CDR2 FQNEAQ (reference sequence). Trimming removed 1 base from V and 9 bases from J, with 15 bases in between.

The chain employs TRBV27 and TRBJ1-1; D gene ambiguous. Germline V gene data show CDR1 as MNHEY and CDR2 as SMNVEV (reference sequence). Trimming removed 4 bases at V and 0 bases at J, with 6 bases between. The length of the CDR3 is 13 residues. The CDR3 DNA sequence: TGTGCCAGCAGTTCCGAGATGAACACTGAAGCTTTCTTT. Translation gives CASSSEMNTEAFF.

The chain employs TRBV28 and TRBJ1-2; D unresolved. Deletions cut 1 base from V and 0 bases from J, with 9 bases between. The CDR3 spans 15 residues. Germline V gives CDR1 MDHEN, CDR2 SYDVKM. The CDR3 here is CASSLSVPTNYGYTF. In DNA, the CDR3 is TGTGCCAGCAGTTTATCCGTACCTACTAACTATGGCTACACCTTC.

With regard to this clone: This sample also contains other DNA sequences that code for the same CDR3. The chain uses TRBV5-1 and TRBJ2-5, with TRBD1 matching over 8 bases. Trimming cost V 0 bases and J 5 bases; bases outside gene matches: 0. Looked up from germline, CDR1 is SGHRS and CDR2 is YFSETQ. This CDR3 contains 13 residues. The DNA of the CDR3 is TGCGCCAGCAGCTTGGGACAGGGGGAGACCCAGTACTTC. Encoded protein: CASSLGQGETQYF.